The source of this T cell receptor beta chain is a study of blood T cell repertoires in COVID-19 (dated by TCRdb to between 2020 and 2021). Regarding the research as a whole: Collaborator samples came from the United States, Italy and Spain and covered acute and convalescent phases of COVID-19. Deeply sampled blood TCRbeta repertoires from subjects exposed to, actively infected with, or recovered from COVID-19 were included in the dataset. A freely available public database, intended as a resource for researchers studying the immune response to SARS-CoV-2, is where the repertoires were released. The prospective study material was composed of cDNA or gDNA derived from T cells, B-cell-depleted T cells, or PBMCs. The samples were drawn from the first 160 participants of the ongoing ImmuneRACE study and from over 950 subjects provided by 6 global collaborators. Where available, HLA class I and class II types were taken from metadata supplied by the sample provider and were not determined by assay-based typing. The sample metadata nearly always contained a de-identified subject ID, COVID-19 status, age in years and sex. The research as a whole found: The amount of clinical and demographic metadata varied by source and participant and was provided uncurated.

Each collaborating institution followed its own protocols to collect whole blood in K2EDTA tubes. For TCRbeta analysis, collaborators shipped samples in one of three forms: frozen whole blood, isolated PBMCs, or DNA extracted from either of those sample types. TCRbeta CDR3 regions were amplified from genomic DNA using the immunoSEQ Assay, a bias-controlled multiplex PCR. The original methods were these. Nucleated cell counts per sample were estimated from amplification of reference gene primers within the assay. Sequence reads were collapsed and filtered to measure the absolute abundance of every unique TCRbeta CDR3 rearrangement. For each sample, productive Simpson clonality was calculated as the square root of Simpson's diversity index across productive rearrangements. TCRdb re-hosts the immuneACCESS table, in-frame sequences only. Its copies lack some clones; in the studies checked, an unresolved V gene accounts for under half of them, and the cause for the rest is not known. Clone size and the V and J calls come from that table; the DNA yielded D and trimming. Recorded for this sample are roughly 70,000 clones; 88% of them occurred a single time. Approximately 1.4% of the sample is held by the ten biggest clonotypes.

According to the germline V gene, CDR1 reads SGHVS and CDR2 reads FNYEAQ. The CDR3 sequence holds 14 residues, the cysteine and phenylalanine included. The read is trimmed to its CDR3 DNA, 42 bases read in frame from base 1. The V and J ends are trimmed by 3 bases and 7 bases, leaving 16 bases between them. This clone was seen a handful of times. What antigen it recognizes has not been identified. Base qualities are not at hand, and no much larger clone is one base apart. This clonotype was sampled from a human donor in a cohort sampled during active COVID-19. The chain couples TRBV7-6 to TRBJ2-7, with TRBD1 perhaps the D gene, on 6 matching bases. The sequencing sample was made of peripheral blood. CDR3 reads: CASSFTGRLREQYF. The nucleotide sequence is given as TGTGCCAGCAGCTTTACAGGGCGTTTACGTGAGCAGTACTTC.